These 26 T cell receptor beta chains were sequenced from one sample in a study of regulatory T cells in long-lasting Graves disease. Time point of the sample: newly diagnosed GD, antithyroid drugs for less than 3 months. Extracted RNA from PBMCs served as the source of the TCR library. Through Arm-PCR of CDR3 regions and iRepertoire HTBI primers, TCR beta libraries were built. TCRdb reprocessed the multiplex PCR reads with MiXCR, giving one entry per CDR3 protein. The sample carries 420,000 or so distinct CDR3 sequences, roughly 15% recorded once. These same records also appear under a second study, on T cells in Graves' hyperthyroidism and ophthalmopathy.

Material: peripheral blood mononuclear cells (PBMCs), obtained at new diagnosis, from a patient treated with antithyroid drugs. The receptors originated from a woman under 30 with Graves disease.

V usage is TRBV30 and J usage is TRBJ1-2, with D uncertain. The germline V gene has CDR1 GTSNPN and CDR2 SVGIG (reference sequence). The CDR3 contains 13 residues. The V gene lost 3 bases and the J gene lost 8 bases, with 16 bases spanning the gap. CDR3 amino acids: CAWRTNNVEGYTF. The CDR3 DNA reads as TGTGCCTGGAGGACGAATAACGTAGAAGGCTACACCTTC.

In its sample, this clonotype was seen many times. The genes are TRBV20-1 and TRBJ1-1, with no clear D. Germline CDR1 is DFQATT and CDR2 is SNEGSKA (reference sequence). V lost 0 bases and J 1 base, leaving 12 bases between the germline ends. The CDR3 contains 15 residues. The CDR3, as DNA: TGCAGTGCTAGAGATAGCCCCAGGCCGAACACTGAAGCTTTCTTT. Protein product: CSARDSPRPNTEAFF.

This clonotype has at least ten counts. This chain connects TRBV11-1 to TRBJ2-7; 7 bases are a match to TRBD2. This CDR3 has 15 residues. Germline CDR1 is SGHAT and CDR2 is FQDESV (reference sequence). With 6 bases clipped from V and 7 bases from J, the junction kept 15 bases outside the gene matches. The CDR3 bases are TGTGCCAGCAGTCCACCCGGGAGGCTGACAGTTGAGCAGTACTTC. This gives the protein CASSPPGRLTVEQYF.

This clonotype appeared many times. The chain combines TRBV20-1 with TRBJ2-3; 12 bases match TRBD2. V lost 4 bases and J lost 4; bases outside the gene matches: 6. The V gene's germline CDR1 is DFQATT and CDR2 SNEGSKA (reference sequence). This CDR3 has 15 amino acids. The chain's CDR3 is CSATGLAGRSDTQYF. Written as DNA, the CDR3 is TGCAGTGCTACAGGACTAGCGGGACGTTCAGATACGCAGTATTTT.

The CDR3 region has the DNA TGTGCCAGTAGTATAGGGAGCTGGTTAGATACGCAGTATTTT. Translating it yields CASSIGSWLDTQYF. The V and J genes are TRBV19 and TRBJ2-3; D ambiguous. V lost 1 base and J 5 bases, leaving 10 bases between the germline ends. The germline CDR1 and CDR2 sequences are LNHDA and SQIVND (reference sequence). The CDR3 contains 14 residues.

In its sample, this clonotype was seen many times. This rearrangement joins TRBV7-9 to TRBJ2-1; D possibly uses TRBD1 or TRBD2 (5 bases each). The germline CDR1 and CDR2 sequences are SEHNR and FQNEAQ (reference sequence). The CDR3 runs to 13 residues. V lost 0 bases to trimming and J lost 10 bases, with 10 bases between them. CDR3 amino acids: CASSLAGAGEQFF. The CDR3 DNA reads as TGTGCCAGCAGCTTAGCAGGGGCGGGCGAGCAGTTCTTC.

About this clonotype itself: This clone may be a read error of a much larger clone one base away. The CDR3 end shows no conserved phenylalanine or tryptophan, and so a read error is likely. The chain recombines TRBV3-1 with TRBJ2-1, with D perhaps TRBD2 (5 bases). The CDR3 extends over 14 amino acids. Germline V lookup: CDR1 LGHDT, CDR2 YNNKEL (reference sequence). With 5 bases removed from V and 6 bases from J, the gap between germline ends came to 14 bases. The CDR3: CASSLVASFNEQFS. The CDR3, as DNA: TGTGCCAGCAGCTTAGTAGCTAGCTTCAATGAGCAGTTCTCC.

Only a few counts were recorded for this clonotype. The chain carries TRBV27 and TRBJ2-7, with TRBD1 as a possible D gene (6 bases). Per the germline V gene, CDR1 is MNHEY and CDR2 is SMNVEV (reference sequence). This CDR3 is built from 14 residues. Between the trimmed V and J ends, which lost 6 bases and 5 bases, there was a span of 17 bases. The CDR3 is CASRTGTPLNEQYF. The CDR3, as DNA: TGTGCCAGCAGAACCGGGACACCGCTTAACGAGCAGTACTTC.

The V and J genes are TRBV28 and TRBJ1-2; D is ambiguous. The germline V gene has CDR1 MDHEN and CDR2 SYDVKM. V was shortened by 6 bases and J by 3 bases, with 14 bases between the two germline ends. CDR3 length: 14 residues. CDR3 loop: CASSIPSGYYGYTF. CDR3 DNA: TGTGCCAGCAGCATACCCTCCGGGTACTATGGCTACACCTTC.

This CDR3 reads CASSLFGGNGDYNEQFF. The CDR3 DNA reads TGCGCCAGCAGCTTGTTCGGCGGCAACGGGGACTACAATGAGCAGTTCTTC. The V call is TRBV5-1, the J call TRBJ2-1; a weak D match, TRBD2 (5 bases). V dropped 1 base and J dropped 3 bases, with 17 bases sitting between them. Germline V gene lookup returns CDR1 SGHRS and CDR2 YFSETQ. This CDR3 comprises 17 residues.

This clonotype came up many times. The chain joins TRBV2 to TRBJ2-3; possible D gene TRBD2, 6 bases. Trimming removed 4 bases from V and 6 bases from J, with 14 bases in between. CDR1 SNHLY and CDR2 FYNNEI come from the germline V gene. The CDR3 is 14 residues long. CDR3 in amino acids: CASSGGLPGDTQYF. The CDR3 DNA reads as TGTGCCAGCAGTGGGGGACTTCCTGGGGATACGCAGTATTTT.

About this clonotype: Because the CDR3 is missing its conserved closing phenylalanine or tryptophan, this is likely a read error. The chain is built from TRBV5-1 and TRBJ2-7; 11 positions match TRBD2. The length of the CDR3 is 15 residues. V lost 4 bases, J lost 4 bases, and 7 bases stayed unmatched. Germline V CDR1 and CDR2: SGHRS, YFSETQ. The CDR3 DNA sequence: TGCGCCAGCAGCCCTGCCGGGACTAGCGGATACGAGCAGTACCTC. Encoded protein: CASSPAGTSGYEQYL.

This clonotype occurred many times. The chain combines TRBV5-1 with TRBJ1-1; D not certain. The CDR3 runs to 13 residues. CDR1 and CDR2 from the germline V gene are SGHRS and YFSETQ. Trimming removed 1 base at V and 1 base at J, with 5 bases between. The CDR3, as DNA: TGCGCCAGCAGCTTGCGGCCGAACACTGAAGCTTTCTTT. It codes for CASSLRPNTEAFF.

This clonotype was seen repeatedly, ten times or more. The V call is TRBV20-1, the J call TRBJ2-2; 12 bases are shared with TRBD2. This CDR3 spans 16 amino acids. J lost 7 bases, V lost 1 base, and 7 bases had no gene match. Germline CDR1 is DFQATT and CDR2 is SNEGSKA (reference sequence). This CDR3 is CSARGSSGRAFGELFF. CDR3 in DNA: TGCAGTGCTAGAGGATCTAGCGGGAGGGCCTTCGGGGAGCTGTTTTTT.

This clonotype has at least ten counts. The chain couples TRBV6-5 to TRBJ2-3; D is perhaps TRBD2 (5 bases). Germline V gene data show CDR1 as MNHEY and CDR2 as SVGAGI. This CDR3 spans 17 amino acids. V lost 2 bases and J 0 bases, leaving 15 bases between the germline ends. The CDR3 nucleotides read TGTGCCAGCAGTTACCCACTAGGAGATACTAGCACAGATACGCAGTATTTT. It specifies CASSYPLGDTSTDTQYF.

This clonotype was observed at least ten times. The chain recombines TRBV6-5 with TRBJ1-5; TRBD1 matches at 8 bases. CDR3 size: 15 residues. CDR1 MNHEY and CDR2 SVGAGI come from the germline V gene. V lost 2 bases and J lost 4; bases outside the gene matches: 4. CDR3 in DNA: TGTGCCAGCAGTTACACCGGGACAGGTAATCAGCCCCAGCATTTT. It is translated as CASSYTGTGNQPQHF.

This clonotype has a handful of counts. Just one base apart from a much larger clone, this may be a read error. V gene TRBV18 combines with J gene TRBJ2-2; no firm D call. Per the germline V gene, CDR1 is KGHSH and CDR2 is LQKENI. The CDR3 is made up of 13 amino acids. With 1 base removed from V and 4 bases from J, the gap between germline ends came to 4 bases. The CDR3 bases are TGTGCCAGCTCACCACAGGCCACCGGGGAGCTGTTTTTT. Encoded protein: CASSPQATGELFF.

This clonotype was observed many times. This chain connects TRBV7-2 to TRBJ2-5; D might be TRBD2 (6 bases). This CDR3 contains 17 residues. Trimming took 1 base from V and 5 from J, leaving 20 bases between them. Germline CDR1 is SGHTA and CDR2 is FQGNSA. The CDR3 region is CASSLEWSFGGRETQYF. CDR3 bases: TGTGCCAGCAGCTTAGAGTGGAGTTTCGGGGGTCGGGAGACCCAGTACTTC.

This clonotype turned up a few times. The chain uses TRBV18 and TRBJ2-2; the D is unclear. The V and J ends lost 5 bases and 1 base respectively, with 5 bases between them. The germline gives CDR1 KGHSH, CDR2 LQKENI. This CDR3 region has 13 residues. CDR3 loop: CASSIRNTGELFF. The CDR3 DNA sequence: TGTGCCAGCTCAATTCGGAACACCGGGGAGCTGTTTTTT.

This clonotype was recorded at least ten times. The CDR3, as DNA: TGTGCCACACAGGGGTTGGACACTGAAGCTTTCTTT. Translated: CATQGLDTEAFF. V gene TRBV12-3 or TRBV12-4 combines with J gene TRBJ1-1, with 7 positions matching TRBD1. The trim removed 10 bases at V and 3 bases at J, leaving 5 bases unmatched. The CDR3 runs 12 residues.

This clonotype was picked up many times. CDR3 coding DNA: TGTGCCAGCAGTTTAGGTCGGGTGACTAGCGGTGATTACGAGCAGTACTTC. Residues: CASSLGRVTSGDYEQYF. The chain couples TRBV12-3 or TRBV12-4 to TRBJ2-7, with 9 bases lining up with TRBD2. The CDR3 runs to 17 residues. The J segment lost 4 bases and the V segment lost 1 base, leaving 11 bases of the junction unmatched.

The chain employs TRBV5-1 and TRBJ2-2; possibly TRBD2 for D (6 bases). V was trimmed by 0 bases and J by 0 bases, leaving 9 bases between them. CDR3 length equals 16 residues. Germline values: CDR1 SGHRS, CDR2 YFSETQ. In nucleotides, the CDR3 is TGCGCCAGCAGCTTGGGTGGCGGGGCGAACACCGGGGAGCTGTTTTTT. It yields the protein CASSLGGGANTGELFF.

In the case of this clonotype: The likely explanation is a read error, given a far larger clone one base away. The V and J genes are TRBV6-9 and TRBJ2-1; TRBD1 is a possible D gene (5 bases). V lost 3 bases to trimming and J lost 10 bases, with 13 bases between them. The CDR3 extends over 13 amino acids. Per germline, CDR1 MNHGY and CDR2 SVAAGI. The CDR3 here is CASSYETEYEQFF. For the CDR3, the DNA is TGTGCCAGCAGTTACGAGACAGAGTACGAGCAGTTCTTC.

This clonotype was seen many times. The gene calls are TRBV7-2 and TRBJ1-6; D gene ambiguous. This CDR3 region has 15 residues. Germline CDR1 SGHTA, CDR2 FQGNSA. Trimming stripped 5 bases from V and 5 bases from J, with 13 bases between. The CDR3 loop reads CASSASRADNSPLHF. The CDR3 region has the DNA TGTGCCAGCAGCGCAAGTAGGGCAGATAATTCACCCCTCCACTTT.

The chain employs TRBV20-1 and TRBJ1-2; D is uncertain. Trimming cost V 0 bases and J 0 bases, with 5 bases left between them. Germline CDR1 and CDR2: DFQATT and SNEGSKA (reference sequence). The CDR3 has 13 amino acids. The CDR3 bases are TGCAGTGCTAGAGATCAGACTAACTATGGCTACACCTTC. Translation gives CSARDQTNYGYTF.

The table lists this clonotype with many counts. This chain links TRBV20-1 with TRBJ1-5; 9 nucleotides match TRBD1. With V trimmed by 4 bases and J by 7 bases, 8 bases remained unmatched. CDR3 length: 14 amino acids. Germline V lookup: CDR1 DFQATT, CDR2 SNEGSKA (reference sequence). The CDR3 here is CSATPGQGIQPQHF. CDR3 nucleotides: TGCAGTGCTACCCCGGGACAGGGTATCCAGCCCCAGCATTTT.